Listed below are T cell receptor beta chains from one sample, sequenced in a study of T cells in Graves' hyperthyroidism and ophthalmopathy. TCRdb passed the multiplex PCR reads through MiXCR, listing each CDR3 protein once. Found here are approximately 870,000 distinct CDR3 sequences, roughly 37% of them singletons; the top ten hold roughly 8.3%. Sequenced material: blood. These receptors all come from a young man with Graves' hyperthyroidism. CDR3s leave out the opening cysteine and the closing phenylalanine or tryptophan. The order of the fields is CDR3 protein, J gene, clone size, V gene. Part of the rows lack a size; the others show once, few, many or a class for expanded clones.

cdr3_aa: SARDSRTGGGTEAF
j_call: TRBJ1-1
clone_size: once
v_call: TRBV20-1

cdr3_aa: ATSPLPSSTGEAF
j_call: TRBJ1-1
clone_size: many
v_call: TRBV24-1

cdr3_aa: SGDWTSRQETQY
j_call: TRBJ2-5
clone_size: NA
v_call: TRBV20-1

cdr3_aa: ASSGGDGNNEKLF
j_call: TRBJ1-4
clone_size: few
v_call: TRBV5-1

cdr3_aa: ASSLGGSGLLYGYT
j_call: TRBJ1-2
clone_size: many
v_call: TRBV19

cdr3_aa: ASTGRGLF
j_call: TRBJ1-1
clone_size: NA
v_call: TRBV6-1

cdr3_aa: ASSQGQASNSPLH
j_call: TRBJ1-6
clone_size: few
v_call: TRBV4-1

cdr3_aa: ASSQEVKATEAF
j_call: TRBJ1-1
clone_size: NA
v_call: TRBV4-3

cdr3_aa: ASSETSGEVETQY
j_call: TRBJ2-5
clone_size: few
v_call: TRBV10-3

cdr3_aa: ASSRSPGTPSTDTQY
j_call: TRBJ2-3
clone_size: NA
v_call: TRBV4-1

cdr3_aa: SSSSGHQNTEAF
j_call: TRBJ1-1
clone_size: NA
v_call: TRBV29-1

cdr3_aa: ASSLGVEHYGYT
j_call: TRBJ1-2
clone_size: few
v_call: TRBV7-8

cdr3_aa: ASSEERLVGAF
j_call: TRBJ1-1
clone_size: NA
v_call: TRBV2

cdr3_aa: ASTQKGGLGQETQY
j_call: TRBJ2-5
clone_size: NA
v_call: TRBV7-9

cdr3_aa: SARDGEDEQY
j_call: TRBJ2-7
clone_size: few
v_call: TRBV20-1

cdr3_aa: AISYSTYSPLH
j_call: TRBJ1-6
clone_size: NA
v_call: TRBV6-5